A single T cell receptor (beta chain) is shown here with its context. Its antigen is as yet unknown. Sequenced by immunoSEQ multiplex PCR; TCRdb stores in-frame clones only, minus some. The table has roughly 130,000 clones, 90% to 95% seen once. This sample stems from a study of human thymus T cells. The CDR3 extends over 13 amino acids. V was cut by 4 bases and J by 2 bases, with 11 bases left in between. The germline CDR1 and CDR2 sequences are GTSNPN and SVGIG (reference sequence). Study results and limitations: Thymic and blood repertoires showed apparently biased V and J gene usage.

Thymus tissue for the work was resected from patients undergoing corrective heart surgery. This chain joins TRBV30 and TRBJ1-2; D is ambiguous. The source material was thymus tissue. The sequence was obtained from a boy under three years old with a congenital heart defect but otherwise immunologically healthy. Here the CDR3 reads CAWNNGPNYGYTF. The CDR3 DNA follows: TGTGCCTGGAACAATGGACCGAACTATGGCTACACCTTC.